This T cell receptor (beta chain) emerged from a study of blood T cell repertoires in COVID-19. Background on the study: The study drew acute and convalescent COVID-19 samples from the United States, Italy and Spain.

Sequencing used immunoSEQ multiplex PCR; TCRdb keeps in-frame clones, though not all of them. This table holds about 200,000 clones, 82% found once. Sequencing used PBMCs or T cells enriched from blood (not recorded which). This clonotype was sampled from a man aged 40-55 years who had recovered from COVID-19.

In DNA, the CDR3 is TGTGCCAGCAGTGAAACGCAGGGTGGAGAAAAACTGTTTTTT. Its translation: CASSETQGGEKLFF. This chain joins TRBV2 and TRBJ1-4; a weak D match, TRBD1 (5 bases). The length of the CDR3 is 14 residues. Germline V gene sequence: CDR1 SNHLY, CDR2 FYNNEI. Deletions cut 2 bases from V and 8 bases from J, with 12 bases between.